This T cell receptor beta chain stems from a study of CD8+CD57+ T cells in acquired aplastic anemia. Using genomic DNA as the template, TCR beta VDJ and CDR3 profiling was carried out. TCRdb independently ran MiXCR on the reads; one entry per CDR3 protein. Altogether just over 400,000 distinct CDR3 sequences are present, roughly 64% being singletons, with the ten largest covering less than 4%. V lost 3 bases and J lost 1, with 19 bases in between. The CDR3 spans 17 residues. CDR1 and CDR2 from the germline V gene are SGHRS and YFSETQ. The TCR sequence derives from a human donor in good health, serving as a control. The rearrangement joins TRBV5-1 to TRBJ1-2; D ambiguous. The material sequenced was sorted CD4+, CD8+, or CD8+CD57+ T cells (not recorded which) from PBMCs. The CDR3 nucleotides read TGCGCCAGCAGCTACCTTTTTGCAGGTTCAAATAACTATGGCTACACCTTC. Its translation is CASSYLFAGSNNYGYTF.